Following are 20 T cell receptor beta chains from one sample sequenced in a study of cytomegalovirus exposure and HLA in healthy donors. The PCR ran on 60 Vbeta and 13 Jbeta primers. The method was immunoSEQ multiplex PCR; TCRdb's version includes in-frame clones alone and lacks a portion of them. Counted here are about 83,000 clones, about 77% occurring once; the ten biggest clones make up roughly 4.2%. The sample taken for sequencing was PBMCs. The receptor source for this set is a man in his fifties or sixties in good health and CMV-seronegative.

The gene calls are TRBV4-1 and TRBJ2-1; perhaps TRBD2 as D (6 bases). CDR1 and CDR2 from the germline V gene are MGHRA and YSYEKL. The V gene lost 4 bases and the J gene lost 0 bases, with 16 bases spanning the gap. The CDR3 consists of 17 residues. CDR3 sequence: CASSPNPGDPSYNEQFF. The CDR3 coding sequence is TGCGCCAGCAGCCCTAATCCGGGGGACCCCTCCTACAATGAGCAGTTCTTC.

The V and J genes are TRBV15 and TRBJ1-1; 10 bases align to TRBD1. The germline V gene has CDR1 LNHNV and CDR2 YYDKDF (reference sequence). This CDR3 comprises 14 residues. V gave up 1 base and J gave up 5 bases; unmatched junction bases: 1. CDR3 nucleotide sequence: TGTGCCACCAGCAGAGGGGACAGGGGTACTGAAGCTTTCTTT. As protein: CATSRGDRGTEAFF.

V and J are TRBV14 and TRBJ2-7; tentatively, D is TRBD2 (5 bases). This CDR3 is 15 amino acids long. The germline V and J ends were trimmed by 4 bases and 0 bases, with 13 bases remaining between them. CDR1 and CDR2 from the germline V gene are SGHDN and FVKESK. The CDR3, as DNA: TGTGCCAGCAGCCGCCCTCGGGGTCTCTCCTACGAGCAGTACTTC. The encoded protein is CASSRPRGLSYEQYF.

This chain links TRBV9 with TRBJ2-7; D possibly corresponds to TRBD2 (6 bases). Deletions cut 0 bases from V and 3 bases from J, with 13 bases between. Per the germline V gene, CDR1 is SGDLS and CDR2 is YYNGEE. This CDR3 has 15 residues. The CDR3 here is CASSVDAGRYYEQYF. The CDR3 DNA follows: TGTGCCAGCAGCGTAGATGCGGGGCGATACTACGAGCAGTACTTC.

For this clone: The identical CDR3 is also encoded by other nucleotide sequences in the sample. The chain couples TRBV7-8 to TRBJ2-3; 8 bases are a match to TRBD2. V lost 7 bases to trimming and J lost 0 bases; unmatched junction nucleotides: 18. The CDR3 has 19 amino acids. Looked up from germline, CDR1 is SGHVS and CDR2 is FQNEAQ. The CDR3 loop reads CASNRLPLAGGSSTDTQYF. The CDR3 DNA follows: TGTGCCAGCAACCGATTGCCCTTGGCGGGGGGTTCTAGCACAGATACGCAGTATTTT.

This clone was detected a few times. The chain uses TRBV4-1 and TRBJ1-5; 9 bases map to TRBD1. J gave up 6 bases and V 4 bases, and 7 bases lay outside the gene matches. The CDR3 sequence is 15 residues long. CDR1 is MGHRA, CDR2 YSYEKL, per germline. The CDR3 nucleotides read TGCGCCAGCAGCCGCACCACAGGGGGCGGTCAGCCCCAGCATTTT. This gives the protein CASSRTTGGGQPQHF.

V is TRBV2 and J is TRBJ2-3, with D uncertain. The CDR3 extends over 13 amino acids. The V gene's germline CDR1 is SNHLY and CDR2 FYNNEI. Trimming left V 7 bases short and J 6 bases short, with 14 bases between. CDR3 coding DNA: TGTGCCAGCAATCCTATGTTGGAGGATACGCAGTATTTT. Protein: CASNPMLEDTQYF. Variable domain in full (rest from reference TRBV2 and TRBJ2-3): EPEVTQTPSHQVTQMGQEVILRCVPISNHLYFYWYRQILGQKVEFLVSFYNNEISEKSEIFDDQFSVERPDGSNFTLKIRSTKLEDSAMYFCASNPMLEDTQYFGPGTRLTVL.

The chain combines TRBV11-3 with TRBJ1-1, with D possibly being TRBD1 (6 bases). Trimming took 1 base from V and 4 from J, leaving 10 bases between them. Germline CDR1 and CDR2: SGHNT and YENEEA. The CDR3 totals 14 residues. CDR3 coding DNA: TGTGCCAGCAGCTTAGGAGGACAGAGCACTGAAGCTTTCTTT. Amino acids: CASSLGGQSTEAFF. Full variable domain (outside the CDR3, taken from reference TRBV11-3 and TRBJ1-1): EAGVVQSPRYKIIEKKQPVAFWCNPISGHNTLYWYLQNLGQGPELLIRYENEEAVDDSQLPKDRFSAERLKGVDSTLKIQPAELGDSAVYLCASSLGGQSTEAFFGQGTRLTVV.

The chain couples TRBV6-5 to TRBJ2-2; TRBD1 might be the D (6 bases). CDR1 is MNHEY and CDR2 is SVGAGI in the germline V gene. The CDR3 totals 14 residues. V was clipped by 6 bases and J by 4 bases, with 12 bases between them. The CDR3 spells CASRLTGITGELFF. The DNA of the CDR3 is TGTGCCAGCAGGTTAACAGGGATCACCGGGGAGCTGTTTTTT.

This clone came up once. The chain couples TRBV7-9 to TRBJ1-5; TRBD1 is a possible D gene (5 bases). From germline, CDR1 is SEHNR and CDR2 FQNEAQ (reference sequence). V was pared by 1 base and J by 3 bases, with 10 bases between. CDR3 length: 15 residues. The CDR3 loop is CASSLEGVINQPQHF. CDR3 in DNA: TGTGCCAGCAGCTTAGAAGGGGTAATCAATCAGCCCCAGCATTTT. Variable domain in full (rest from reference TRBV7-9 and TRBJ1-5): DTGVSQNPRHKITKRGQNVTFRCDPISEHNRLYWYRQTLGQGPEFLTYFQNEAQLEKSRLLSDRFSAERPKGSFSTLEIQRTEQGDSAMYLCASSLEGVINQPQHFGDGTRLSIL.

This clone was detected a few times. The gene calls are TRBV15 and TRBJ1-5; possibly TRBD1 for D (5 bases). The CDR3 loop spans 14 amino acids. CDR1 and CDR2 from the germline V gene are LNHNV and YYDKDF (reference sequence). Trimming left V 2 bases short and J 9 bases short, with 14 bases between. The CDR3 DNA reads as TGTGCCACCAGCAGACTTCAGGGTTCGCTGCCCCAGCATTTT. Residues: CATSRLQGSLPQHF.

The genes are TRBV6-1 and TRBJ2-3; D might be TRBD2 (5 bases). In germline, CDR1 is MNHNS, CDR2 SASEGT. The CDR3 has 14 residues. The ends were cut back, 5 bases at V and 13 bases at J, with 22 bases in the middle. The CDR3 DNA is TGTGCCAGCAGTCCGGGGTCCCTAGGGTTTCTTGAGTATTTT. The encoded protein is CASSPGSLGFLEYF.

This rearrangement joins TRBV6-6 to TRBJ1-4, with TRBD1 matching over 9 bases. The CDR3 runs 16 residues. CDR1 MNHNY and CDR2 SVGAGI come from the germline V gene (reference sequence). Germline trimming cut 4 bases from V and 6 bases from J; bases unmatched to any gene: 9. The CDR3 DNA follows: TGTGCCAGCAGTTCGGGATACAGGGGGCCTGATGAAAAACTGTTTTTT. This sequence encodes CASSSGYRGPDEKLFF.

The chain couples TRBV5-6 to TRBJ2-1; 7 bases are a match to TRBD2. The CDR3 is 13 amino acids. J gave up 4 bases and V 4 bases, and 2 bases lay outside the gene matches. The germline CDR1 and CDR2 sequences are SGHDT and YYEEEE. This CDR3 reads CASSRGDYNEQFF. CDR3 coding DNA: TGTGCCAGCAGCCGGGGGGATTACAATGAGCAGTTCTTC.

Only a few counts were recorded for this clone. The V and J genes are TRBV6-5 and TRBJ1-6; a weak D match, TRBD1 (6 bases). The V gene lost 6 bases and the J gene lost 5 bases, with 11 bases spanning the gap. This CDR3 contains 14 residues. Germline V gene sequence: CDR1 MNHEY, CDR2 SVGAGI. The CDR3 DNA reads as TGTGCCAGCAGACCCCAGGGGAATAATTCACCCCTCCACTTT. It translates to CASRPQGNNSPLHF.

This rearrangement joins TRBV5-5 to TRBJ2-1; 7 nucleotides match TRBD2. The V gene end was trimmed by 0 bases and the J gene end by 9 bases; junction bases not matched to a gene: 3. Germline V CDR1 and CDR2: SGHKS, YYEKEE (reference sequence). The length of the CDR3 is 13 residues. CDR3 loop: CASSLGLALEQFF. The CDR3 DNA follows: TGTGCCAGCAGCTTGGGACTAGCTCTTGAGCAGTTCTTC.

The chain recombines TRBV27 with TRBJ2-2; TRBD2 matches at 14 bases. Germline V gene lookup returns CDR1 MNHEY and CDR2 SMNVEV (reference sequence). There are 16 residues in the CDR3. V was clipped by 10 bases and J by 7 bases; unmatched bases: 11. This CDR3 reads CATQTSGGAKDGELFF. The CDR3 nucleotides read TGTGCCACCCAGACTAGCGGGGGGGCTAAAGACGGGGAGCTGTTTTTT.

This chain links TRBV6-1 with TRBJ1-5; D call uncertain. Germline CDR1 is MNHNS and CDR2 is SASEGT. The CDR3 is 14 residues long. V lost 7 bases and J 3 bases, leaving 13 bases between the germline ends. CDR3 amino acids: CASKDYGNNQPQHF. CDR3 DNA: TGTGCCAGCAAGGATTACGGGAACAATCAGCCCCAGCATTTT.

V and J are TRBV20-1 and TRBJ2-7; D unclear. This CDR3 is built from 10 residues. Trimming stripped 5 bases from V and 10 bases from J, with 12 bases between. CDR1 DFQATT and CDR2 SNEGSKA come from the germline V gene (reference sequence). The CDR3 here is CSALGRSQYF. The CDR3, as DNA: TGCAGTGCTCTCGGAAGGAGCCAGTACTTC.

This chain joins TRBV10-3 and TRBJ1-1, with D possibly TRBD1 on 5 matching bases. Germline V gene data show CDR1 as ENHRY and CDR2 as SYGVKD. The CDR3 has 15 residues. V lost 10 bases and J lost 1, with 19 bases in between. CDR3 sequence reads: CATGDLADQNTEAFF. The CDR3 bases are TGTGCCACGGGGGATCTGGCGGACCAGAACACTGAAGCTTTCTTT.